Shown below are 9 T cell receptor beta chains from a single sample sequenced in a study of blood T cells in healthy people across ages. A second PCR of roughly 6 to 12 cycles used a sample-barcoded 5' primer and a J-beta primer mix. TCRdb reanalysed the 5' RACE reads using MiXCR and keeps one entry per CDR3 protein. The sample has fewer than 2,000,000 distinct CDR3 sequences, roughly two fifths seen once. Sequenced: blood. The receptors here all came from a human donor in good health.

In its sample, this clonotype was seen a few times. CDR3 region: CASSNPAVYEQYF. CDR3 sequence (DNA): TGTGCCAGCAGTAACCCAGCGGTTTACGAGCAGTACTTC. The V gene is TRBV6-2 or TRBV6-3, the J gene TRBJ2-7; D possibly corresponds to TRBD2 (5 bases). The CDR3 loop spans 13 amino acids. Trimming shortened V by 5 bases and J by 4 bases, and 12 bases separated the two germline ends. Looked up from germline, CDR1 is MNHEY and CDR2 is SVGEGT.

In DNA, the CDR3 is TGCGCCAGCAGCTGGGGACAGAGGAGCTCCTACGAGCAGTACTTC. This gives the protein CASSWGQRSSYEQYF. The V call is TRBV5-1, the J call TRBJ2-7; 7 bases are a match to TRBD1. This CDR3 region has 15 residues. Per germline, CDR1 SGHRS and CDR2 YFSETQ. The J segment lost 0 bases and the V segment lost 3 bases, leaving 6 bases of the junction unmatched. Full variable domain (remainder filled in from reference TRBV5-1 and TRBJ2-7): KAGVTQTPRYLIKTRGQQVTLSCSPISGHRSVSWYQQTPGQGLQFLFEYFSETQRNKGNFPGRFSGRQFSNSRSEMNVSTLELGDSALYLCASSWGQRSSYEQYFGPGTRLTVT.

There are a few counts of this clonotype. The gene calls are TRBV24-1 and TRBJ1-2, with D unclear. V lost 1 base and J lost 8, with 4 bases in between. Germline CDR1 KGHDR, CDR2 SFDVKD. CDR3 size: 11 residues. This CDR3 reads CATSDFTGYTF. The CDR3 bases are TGTGCCACCAGTGATTTTACCGGCTACACCTTC.

The CDR3 DNA reads TGTGCCAGCACCAATAGCGGGGGGGCCGGGAAGACCCAGTACTTC. Protein sequence: CASTNSGGAGKTQYF. The chain couples TRBV7-2 to TRBJ2-5, with TRBD2 matching 11 bases. The length of the CDR3 is 15 residues. The germline CDR1 and CDR2 sequences are SGHTA and FQGNSA. Germline trimming cut 7 bases from V and 6 bases from J; bases unmatched to any gene: 10.

In its sample, this clonotype was seen a few times. The genes are TRBV29-1 and TRBJ2-1, with D possibly matching TRBD2 (6 bases). Looked up from germline, CDR1 is SQVTM and CDR2 is ANQGSEA. Trimming took 1 base from V and 6 from J, leaving 13 bases between them. This CDR3 has 14 residues. The CDR3 is CSVEGPTSANEQFF. CDR3 coding DNA: TGCAGCGTTGAAGGCCCGACTAGTGCCAATGAGCAGTTCTTC.

This clonotype was picked up a small number of times. The CDR3, as DNA: TGCGCCAGCAGCTTGGGGGACAGGGATTACTTTGAAGCTTTCTTT. Amino acids: CASSLGDRDYFEAFF. The chain joins TRBV5-1 to TRBJ1-1, with 9 bases identical to TRBD1. CDR1 is SGHRS and CDR2 is YFSETQ in the germline V gene. The CDR3 totals 15 residues. Trimming cost V 0 bases and J 7 bases; bases outside gene matches: 7.

The CDR3 DNA is TGTGCCAGCAGTGAAGTCGGGAATCAGCCCCAGCATTTT. Translating it yields CASSEVGNQPQHF. The chain links TRBV6-1 to TRBJ1-5; no definite D call. Germline CDR1 MNHNS, CDR2 SASEGT. The length of the CDR3 is 13 residues. The germline V and J ends were trimmed by 1 base and 4 bases, with 5 bases remaining between them.

Worth noting for this clonotype: A read error may be the cause here, since a much bigger clone is one base away. The chain recombines TRBV11-2 with TRBJ2-3, with TRBD1 matching over 7 bases. CDR1 and CDR2 (germline): SGHAT, FQNNGV. This CDR3 is 13 amino acids long. Trimming took 5 bases from V and 8 from J; bases not matched to a gene: 7. CDR3 sequence: CASSPGTEATQYF. CDR3 DNA: TGTGCCAGCAGCCCTGGGACAGAGGCTACGCAGTATTTT.

The chain is built from TRBV7-8 and TRBJ2-7; D unclear. The CDR3 is made up of 13 amino acids. Deletions cut 1 base from V and 10 bases from J, with 14 bases between. CDR1 and CDR2 from the germline V gene are SGHVS and FQNEAQ. Written as DNA, the CDR3 is TGTGCCAGCAGCTTAGTTGGTAAACAGCCCCAGTACTTC. Its translation is CASSLVGKQPQYF. The complete variable domain, with remaining parts taken from reference TRBV7-8 and TRBJ2-7, reads GAGVSQSPRYKVAKRGQDVALRCDPISGHVSLFWYQQALGQGPEFLTYFQNEAQLDKSGLPSDRFFAERPEGSVSTLKIQRTQQEDSAVYLCASSLVGKQPQYFGPGTRLTVT.